The 16 T cell receptor beta chains below come from one sample, sequenced in a study of blood T cell repertoires in COVID-19. Generated by immunoSEQ multiplex PCR, the TCRdb table keeps only in-frame clones and is missing some. Of over 250,000 clones detected, 75% to 90% appear once; the ten largest clones hold over 5.5%. Specimen: peripheral blood. All receptors come from a woman aged 50 to 60 with COVID-19, enrolled during active disease.

This clone was seen only once. Its ends do not fully match the called genes, so a read error is possible. The chain recombines TRBV5-1 with TRBJ1-2; 10 nucleotides match TRBD1. Germline lookup yields CDR1 SGHRS and CDR2 YFSETQ. The CDR3 has 16 amino acids. The CDR3 DNA follows: TGCGCCAGCAGCTTCCGCAGTCTCGGGACAGGGGAAGTAGGGGCCTTC. This codes for CASSFRSLGTGEVGAF.

The V call is TRBV19, the J call TRBJ1-2; 9 bases are shared with TRBD1. The ends lost 4 bases at V and 4 bases at J; junction bases unmatched: 13. Germline CDR1 reads LNHDA; CDR2 reads SQIVND (reference sequence). The CDR3 contains 17 residues. CDR3 coding DNA: TGTGCCAGTAGTAACCGGGACAGGGAACCTCTCGTCTATGGCTACACCTTC. Its translation: CASSNRDREPLVYGYTF.

This sequence joins TRBV15 and TRBJ2-7, with D maybe TRBD1 (5 bases). Germline-derived CDR1 and CDR2 are LNHNV and YYDKDF (reference sequence). The CDR3 loop spans 15 amino acids. The germline V and J ends were trimmed by 0 bases and 0 bases, with 9 bases remaining between them. CDR3 DNA: TGTGCCACCAGCAGAGATCGACAGAGCTCCTACGAGCAGTACTTC. Protein sequence: CATSRDRQSSYEQYF. The entire variable domain, with the rest obtained from reference TRBV15 and TRBJ2-7, is as follows: DAMVIQNPRYQVTQFGKPVTLSCSQTLNHNVMYWYQQKSSQAPKLLFHYYDKDFNNEADTPDNFQSRRPNTSFCFLDIRSPGLGDTAMYLCATSRDRQSSYEQYFGPGTRLTVT.

The V call is TRBV13, the J call TRBJ2-1; 14 bases line up with TRBD2. Per germline, CDR1 PRHDT and CDR2 FYEKMQ (reference sequence). With V trimmed by 6 bases and J by 7 bases, 17 bases remained unmatched. The CDR3 has 19 amino acids. The CDR3 loop reads CASSRAMSGLAGVRNEQFF. The CDR3 DNA reads TGTGCCAGCAGTCGCGCCATGTCGGGACTAGCGGGAGTAAGGAATGAGCAGTTCTTC.

On this clone itself: The same CDR3 can be traced to other DNA sequences in this sample. The J gene is TRBJ2-1, the V gene TRBV7-3; 9 nucleotides line up with TRBD2. CDR3 length: 15 amino acids. After removal of 2 bases from V and 3 bases from J, the junction contained 2 bases not matched to a gene. From germline, CDR1 is SGHTA and CDR2 FQGTGA. CDR3 residues: CASSLRLADYNEQFF. For the CDR3, the DNA is TGTGCCAGCAGCTTACGACTAGCGGACTACAATGAGCAGTTCTTC.

This chain uses TRBV19 with TRBJ2-3; tentative D call: TRBD1 (6 bases). Germline V CDR1 and CDR2: LNHDA, SQIVND (reference sequence). The CDR3 contains 14 residues. V lost 7 bases to trimming and J lost 2 bases, with 13 bases between them. The CDR3 region has the DNA TGTGCCAGTACGCAAACAGGGTTCACAGATACGCAGTATTTT. Encoded protein: CASTQTGFTDTQYF.

The count of this clone is one. V usage is TRBV25-1 and J usage is TRBJ1-1; 7 bases match TRBD1. V lost 2 bases, J lost 0 bases, and 6 bases stayed unmatched. This CDR3 comprises 16 residues. CDR1 and CDR2 (germline): MGHDK, SYGVNS. This chain's CDR3 is CASSETGVGLNTEAFF. Here the CDR3 DNA reads TGTGCCAGCAGTGAAACAGGGGTGGGACTGAACACTGAAGCTTTCTTT. Full variable domain (outside the CDR3, taken from reference TRBV25-1 and TRBJ1-1): EADIYQTPRYLVIGTGKKITLECSQTMGHDKMYWYQQDPGMELHLIHYSYGVNSTEKGDLSSESTVSRIRTEHFPLTLESARPSHTSQYLCASSETGVGLNTEAFFGQGTRLTVV.

The chain uses TRBV30 and TRBJ2-5; 8 bases agree with TRBD2. V shed 3 bases and J 2 bases; nucleotides not matched to a gene: 5. Germline V gene data show CDR1 as GTSNPN and CDR2 as SVGIG (reference sequence). CDR3 size: 14 residues. DNA for the CDR3: TGTGCCTGGAGGATAGCGGGGTCTCAAGAGACCCAGTACTTC. This translates into CAWRIAGSQETQYF. The whole variable domain, filled in from reference TRBV30 and TRBJ2-5, reads SQTIHQWPATLVQPVGSPLSLECTVEGTSNPNLYWYRQAAGRGLQLLFYSVGIGQISSEVPQNLSASRPQDRQFILSSKKLLLSDSGFYLCAWRIAGSQETQYFGPGTRLLVL.

V usage is TRBV10-1 and J usage is TRBJ2-7, with D maybe TRBD1 (6 bases). The germline V and J ends were trimmed by 8 bases and 2 bases, with 10 bases remaining between them. Per germline, CDR1 WNHNN and CDR2 SYGVQD (reference sequence). The CDR3 runs 12 residues. The CDR3 DNA reads as TGCGCCAGCGGCGGACAGACCTACGAGCAGTACTTC. As protein: CASGGQTYEQYF.

This clone was recorded only once. The chain is built from TRBV5-1 and TRBJ2-5, with a weak D call TRBD2 (5 bases). This CDR3 has 12 amino acids. The germline V gene has CDR1 SGHRS and CDR2 YFSETQ. The V gene lost 5 bases and the J gene lost 7 bases, with 12 bases spanning the gap. In DNA form, the CDR3 reads TGCGCCAGCAGGGATAGCGAGGGGACCCAGTACTTC. Translation: CASRDSEGTQYF.

The chain recombines TRBV20-1 with TRBJ2-3; 7 nucleotides agree with TRBD2. The CDR3 covers 11 residues. Germline V gene lookup returns CDR1 DFQATT and CDR2 SNEGSKA (reference sequence). Trimming took 7 bases from V and 7 from J; bases not matched to a gene: 5. CDR3 in DNA: TGCAGTGTCCGGGGGGTTAATACGCAGTATTTT. Translating it yields CSVRGVNTQYF.

The CDR3 is CASSFGTGGITEAFF. The CDR3 DNA is TGTGCCAGCAGCTTTGGGACAGGAGGGATCACTGAAGCTTTCTTT. This chain links TRBV7-2 with TRBJ1-1; 8 bases line up with TRBD1. The ends lost 3 bases at V and 4 bases at J; junction bases unmatched: 7. The CDR3 totals 15 residues. Per the germline V gene, CDR1 is SGHTA and CDR2 is FQGNSA.

The gene calls are TRBV5-6 and TRBJ1-3; no clear D gene. The CDR3 is made up of 16 amino acids. CDR1 is SGHDT and CDR2 is YYEEEE in the germline V gene. V was clipped by 2 bases and J by 0 bases, with 12 bases between them. In DNA form, the CDR3 reads TGTGCCAGCAGCTTTGGTGCAGGTTTCTCTGGAAACACCATATATTTT. This sequence encodes CASSFGAGFSGNTIYF.

The rearrangement links TRBV5-1 to TRBJ1-4, with 7 bases aligning to TRBD1. There are 14 residues in the CDR3. The trim removed 4 bases at V and 5 bases at J, leaving 5 bases unmatched. Germline loops: CDR1 SGHRS, CDR2 YFSETQ. The CDR3, as DNA: TGCGCCAGCAGCAAGGGACAGCTGAATGAAAAACTGTTTTTT. This translates into CASSKGQLNEKLFF.

The chain uses TRBV3-1 (or the pseudogene TRBV3-2) and TRBJ1-4; 7 bases agree with TRBD1. CDR3 length equals 16 residues. Germline-derived CDR1 and CDR2 are LGHDT and YNNKEL (reference sequence). The trim removed 4 bases at V and 4 bases at J, leaving 9 bases unmatched. The CDR3 DNA follows: TGTGCCAGCAGCCCCCGGACTGGGACAGTTAATGAAAAACTGTTTTTT. The encoded protein is CASSPRTGTVNEKLFF.

This chain connects TRBV6-5 to TRBJ2-2; D call uncertain. The CDR3 has 13 amino acids. V was trimmed by 5 bases and J by 5 bases, leaving 9 bases between them. Germline V lookup: CDR1 MNHEY, CDR2 SVGAGI. The CDR3 reads CASSSQDTGELFF. As DNA, the CDR3 is TGTGCCAGCAGTAGCCAGGATACCGGGGAGCTGTTTTTT.